This T cell receptor (beta chain) was identified during a study of T-cell reconstitution after alpha-beta-depleted transplantation in children. Study conclusions and caveats: Diversity and T-cell counts at one year after transplant derived mostly from new T cells. Several hundred rapidly expanded clones from non-depleted graft cells reportedly supplied alpha-beta T cells about two months post-transplant.

V lost 3 bases and J lost 4; bases outside the gene matches: 16. Germline V gives CDR1 DFQATT, CDR2 SNEGSKA (reference sequence). This CDR3 is built from 20 residues. Preparation of the TCRbeta library was carried out with unique molecular identifiers. One entry per CDR3 protein results from TCRdb running MiXCR on the PCR reads. The data show about 870,000 distinct CDR3 sequences, about 15% seen once. This clonotype was observed a handful of times. The antigen is unknown. The receptor's source is a male patient between 5 and 17 years old who had a stem cell transplant for acute lymphoblastic leukemia, so the T cells may come from the graft donor. The J gene is TRBJ2-6, the V gene TRBV20-1; 12 nucleotides agree with TRBD2. The sample here was PBMCs, mostly from graft donor cells, taken 360 days after TCRalphabeta/CD19-depleted stem cell transplant. CDR3 protein: CSARKRLAGELLLGANVLTF. CDR3 nucleotide sequence: TGCAGTGCTAGGAAACGACTAGCGGGAGAATTACTATTGGGGGCCAACGTCCTGACTTTC.